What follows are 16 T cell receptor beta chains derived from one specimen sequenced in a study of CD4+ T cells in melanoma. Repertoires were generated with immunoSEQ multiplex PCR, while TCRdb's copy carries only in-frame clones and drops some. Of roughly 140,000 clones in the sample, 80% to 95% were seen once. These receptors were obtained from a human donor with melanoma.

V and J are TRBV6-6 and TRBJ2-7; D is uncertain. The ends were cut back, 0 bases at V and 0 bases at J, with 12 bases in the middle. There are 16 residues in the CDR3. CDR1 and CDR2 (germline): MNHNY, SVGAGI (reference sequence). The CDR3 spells CASSYSTWYNSYEQYF. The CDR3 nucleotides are TGTGCCAGCAGTTACTCGACGTGGTACAACTCCTACGAGCAGTACTTC.

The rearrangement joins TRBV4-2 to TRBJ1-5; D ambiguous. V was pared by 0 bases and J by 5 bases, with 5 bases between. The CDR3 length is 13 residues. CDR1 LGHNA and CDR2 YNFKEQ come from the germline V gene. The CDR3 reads CASSQDPDQPQHF. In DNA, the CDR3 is TGTGCCAGCAGCCAAGATCCGGATCAGCCCCAGCATTTT.

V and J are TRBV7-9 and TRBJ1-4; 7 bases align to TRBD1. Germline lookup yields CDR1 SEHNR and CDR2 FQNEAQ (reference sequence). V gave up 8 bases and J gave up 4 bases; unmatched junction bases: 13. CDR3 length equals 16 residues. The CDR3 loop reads CASQRSFGTDNEKLFF. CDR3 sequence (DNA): TGTGCCAGCCAACGTTCCTTCGGGACAGATAATGAAAAACTGTTTTTT.

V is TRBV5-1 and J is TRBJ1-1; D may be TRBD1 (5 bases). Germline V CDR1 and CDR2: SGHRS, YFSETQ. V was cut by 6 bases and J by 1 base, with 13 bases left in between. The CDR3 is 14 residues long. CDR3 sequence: CASKTGTGNTEAFF. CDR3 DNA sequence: TGCGCCAGCAAGACCGGGACGGGGAACACTGAAGCTTTCTTT.

The CDR3 coding sequence is TGTGCCTGGAGCCGGGGCGGGTTCACAGATACGCAGTATTTT. The encoded protein is CAWSRGGFTDTQYF. The chain couples TRBV30 to TRBJ2-3; D is possibly TRBD1 or TRBD2 (5 bases each). Germline V CDR1 and CDR2: GTSNPN, SVGIG (reference sequence). The CDR3 extends over 14 amino acids. Trimming shortened V by 3 bases and J by 2 bases, and 12 bases separated the two germline ends.

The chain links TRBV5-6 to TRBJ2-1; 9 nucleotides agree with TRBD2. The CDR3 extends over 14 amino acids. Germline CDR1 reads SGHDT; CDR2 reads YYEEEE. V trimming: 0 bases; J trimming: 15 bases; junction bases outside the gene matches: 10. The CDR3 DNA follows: TGTGCCAGCAGCTTGGGGGTGACTAGCGGTCGGATGTTCTTC. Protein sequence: CASSLGVTSGRMFF.

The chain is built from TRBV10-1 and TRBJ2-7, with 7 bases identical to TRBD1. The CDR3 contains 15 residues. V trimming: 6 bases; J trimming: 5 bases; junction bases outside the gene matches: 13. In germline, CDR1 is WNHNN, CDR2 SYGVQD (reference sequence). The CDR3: CASSPDRVRLHEQYF. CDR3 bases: TGCGCCAGCAGCCCCGACAGGGTCAGGCTCCACGAGCAGTACTTC.

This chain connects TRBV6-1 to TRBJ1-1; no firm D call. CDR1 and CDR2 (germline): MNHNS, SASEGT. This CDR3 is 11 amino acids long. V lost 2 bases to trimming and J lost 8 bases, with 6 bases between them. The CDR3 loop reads CASSERREAFF. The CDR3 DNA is TGTGCCAGCAGTGAACGCCGGGAAGCTTTCTTT.

CDR3 coding DNA: TGTGCCAGCAGTGTCGGGGCTGGAGATCAGCCCCAGCATTTT. It yields the protein CASSVGAGDQPQHF. V and J are TRBV2 and TRBJ1-5, with a tentative D call TRBD1 (5 bases). The CDR3 sequence is 14 residues long. The germline V gene has CDR1 SNHLY and CDR2 FYNNEI. V was trimmed by 4 bases and J by 5 bases, leaving 12 bases between them.

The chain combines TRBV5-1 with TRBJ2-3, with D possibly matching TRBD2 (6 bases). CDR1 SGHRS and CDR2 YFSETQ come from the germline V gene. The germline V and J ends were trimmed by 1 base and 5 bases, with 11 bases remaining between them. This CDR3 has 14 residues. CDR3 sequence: CASSLRGLEDTQYF. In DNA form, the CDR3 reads TGCGCCAGCAGCTTGCGGGGGTTGGAAGATACGCAGTATTTT.

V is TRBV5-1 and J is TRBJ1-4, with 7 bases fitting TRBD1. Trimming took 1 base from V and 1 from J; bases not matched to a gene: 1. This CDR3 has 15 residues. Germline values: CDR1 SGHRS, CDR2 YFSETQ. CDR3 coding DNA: TGCGCCAGCAGCTTGTCAGGGGGAACTAATGAAAAACTGTTTTTT. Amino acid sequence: CASSLSGGTNEKLFF.

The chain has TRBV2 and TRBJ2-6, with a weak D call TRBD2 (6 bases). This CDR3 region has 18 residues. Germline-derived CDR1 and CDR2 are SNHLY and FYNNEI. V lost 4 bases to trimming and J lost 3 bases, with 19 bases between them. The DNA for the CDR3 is TGTGCCAGCAGTGGGAGACAGCGGACTACAGGTGGGGCCAACGTCCTGACTTTC. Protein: CASSGRQRTTGGANVLTF.

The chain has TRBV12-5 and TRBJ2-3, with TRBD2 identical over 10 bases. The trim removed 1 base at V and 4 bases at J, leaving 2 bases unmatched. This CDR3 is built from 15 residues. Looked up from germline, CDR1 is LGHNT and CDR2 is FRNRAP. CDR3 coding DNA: TGTGCTAGTGGTTTGGAGCTAGCGGGGGCAGATACGCAGTATTTT. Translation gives CASGLELAGADTQYF.

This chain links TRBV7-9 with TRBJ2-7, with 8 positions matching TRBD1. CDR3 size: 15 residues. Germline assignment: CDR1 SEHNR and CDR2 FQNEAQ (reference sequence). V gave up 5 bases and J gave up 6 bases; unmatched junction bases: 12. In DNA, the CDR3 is TGTGCCAGCAGCGTAGGGTCCGGGACAGGTGGCGAGCAGTACTTC. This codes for CASSVGSGTGGEQYF.

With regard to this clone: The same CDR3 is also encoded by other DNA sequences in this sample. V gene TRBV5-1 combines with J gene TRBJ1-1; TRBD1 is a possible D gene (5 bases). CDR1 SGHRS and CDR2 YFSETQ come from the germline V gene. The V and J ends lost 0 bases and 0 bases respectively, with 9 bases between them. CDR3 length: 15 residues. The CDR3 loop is CASSLEGFMNTEAFF. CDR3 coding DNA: TGCGCCAGCAGCTTGGAGGGGTTCATGAACACTGAAGCTTTCTTT.

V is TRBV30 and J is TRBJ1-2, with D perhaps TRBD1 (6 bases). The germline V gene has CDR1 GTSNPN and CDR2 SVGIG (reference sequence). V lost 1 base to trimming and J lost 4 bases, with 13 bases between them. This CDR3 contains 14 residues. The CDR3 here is CAWSGSRGAYGYTF. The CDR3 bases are TGTGCCTGGAGTGGAAGCAGGGGAGCCTATGGCTACACCTTC.